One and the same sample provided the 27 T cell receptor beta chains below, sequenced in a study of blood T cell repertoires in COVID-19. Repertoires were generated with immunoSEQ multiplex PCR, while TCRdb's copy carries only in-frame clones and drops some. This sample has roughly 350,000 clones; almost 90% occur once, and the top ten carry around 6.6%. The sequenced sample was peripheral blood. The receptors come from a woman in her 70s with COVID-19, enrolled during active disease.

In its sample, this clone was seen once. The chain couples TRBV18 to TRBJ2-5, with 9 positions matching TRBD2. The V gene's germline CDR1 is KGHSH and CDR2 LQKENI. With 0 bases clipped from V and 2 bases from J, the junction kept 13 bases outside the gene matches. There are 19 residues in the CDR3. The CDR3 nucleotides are TGTGCCAGCTCACCACCGGATCGGCTAGCGGGGAGAACGCAAGAGACCCAGTACTTC. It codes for CASSPPDRLAGRTQETQYF.

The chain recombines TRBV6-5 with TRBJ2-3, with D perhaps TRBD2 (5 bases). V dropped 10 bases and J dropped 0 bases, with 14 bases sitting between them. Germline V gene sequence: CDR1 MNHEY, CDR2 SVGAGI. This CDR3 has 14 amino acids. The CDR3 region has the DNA TGTGCCACGGCCCGTAGGACTAGCACAGATACGCAGTATTTT. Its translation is CATARRTSTDTQYF.

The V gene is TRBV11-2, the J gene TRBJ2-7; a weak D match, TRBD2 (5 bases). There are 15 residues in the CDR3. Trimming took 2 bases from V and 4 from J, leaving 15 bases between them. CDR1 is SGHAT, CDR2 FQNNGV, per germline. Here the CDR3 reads CASSLRLGVGYEQYF. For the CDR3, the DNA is TGTGCCAGCAGCTTAAGACTCGGGGTAGGGTACGAGCAGTACTTC.

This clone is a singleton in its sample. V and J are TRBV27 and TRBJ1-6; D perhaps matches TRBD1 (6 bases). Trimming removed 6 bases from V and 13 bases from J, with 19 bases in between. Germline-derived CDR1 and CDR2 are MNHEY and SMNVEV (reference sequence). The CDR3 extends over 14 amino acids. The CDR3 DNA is TGTGCCAGCAGCCTGGGAGGGGGGGCTAGGCCCCTCCACTTT. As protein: CASSLGGGARPLHF.

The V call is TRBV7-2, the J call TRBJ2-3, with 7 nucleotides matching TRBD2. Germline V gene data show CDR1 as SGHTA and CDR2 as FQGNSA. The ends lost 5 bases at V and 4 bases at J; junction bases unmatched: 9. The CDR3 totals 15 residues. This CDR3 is CASSPGTNFPDTQYF. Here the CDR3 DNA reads TGTGCCAGCAGCCCCGGGACTAACTTCCCAGATACGCAGTATTTT. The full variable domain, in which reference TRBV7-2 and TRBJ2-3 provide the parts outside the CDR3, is GAGVSQSPSNKVTEKGKDVELRCDPISGHTALYWYRQSLGQGLEFLIYFQGNSAPDKSGLPSDRFSAERTGGSVSTLTIQRTQQEDSAVYLCASSPGTNFPDTQYFGPGTRLTVL.

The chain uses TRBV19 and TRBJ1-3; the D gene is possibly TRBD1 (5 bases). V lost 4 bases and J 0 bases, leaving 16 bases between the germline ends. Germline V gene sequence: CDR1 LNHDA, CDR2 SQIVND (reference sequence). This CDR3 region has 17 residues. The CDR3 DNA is TGTGCCAGTAGTACGACAGTTCGGGGGTACTCTGGAAACACCATATATTTT. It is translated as CASSTTVRGYSGNTIYF.

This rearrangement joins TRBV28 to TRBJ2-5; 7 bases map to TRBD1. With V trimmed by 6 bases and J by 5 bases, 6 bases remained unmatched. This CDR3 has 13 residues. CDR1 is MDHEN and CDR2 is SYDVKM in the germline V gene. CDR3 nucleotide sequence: TGTGCCAGCAGGCGACAGGGCTGGGAGACCCAGTACTTC. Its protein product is CASRRQGWETQYF.

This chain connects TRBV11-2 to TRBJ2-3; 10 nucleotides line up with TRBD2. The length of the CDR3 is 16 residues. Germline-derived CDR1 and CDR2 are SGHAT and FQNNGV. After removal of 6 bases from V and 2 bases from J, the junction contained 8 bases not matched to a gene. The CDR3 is CASSSVAGGPTDTQYF. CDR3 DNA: TGTGCCAGCAGTTCAGTAGCGGGGGGTCCCACAGATACGCAGTATTTT.

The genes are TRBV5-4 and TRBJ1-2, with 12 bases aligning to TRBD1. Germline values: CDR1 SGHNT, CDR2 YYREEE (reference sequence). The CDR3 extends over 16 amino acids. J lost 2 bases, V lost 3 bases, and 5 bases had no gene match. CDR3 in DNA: TGTGCCAGCAGCTCGGGACAGGGGGCATCAAACTATGGCTACACCTTC. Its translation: CASSSGQGASNYGYTF.

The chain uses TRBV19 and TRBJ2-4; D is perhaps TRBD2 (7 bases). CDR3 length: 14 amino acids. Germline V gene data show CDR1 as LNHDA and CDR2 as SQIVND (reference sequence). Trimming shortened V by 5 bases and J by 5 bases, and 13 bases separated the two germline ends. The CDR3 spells CASSAQGGENIQYF. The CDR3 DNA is TGTGCCAGTAGTGCACAAGGGGGGGAAAACATTCAGTACTTC.

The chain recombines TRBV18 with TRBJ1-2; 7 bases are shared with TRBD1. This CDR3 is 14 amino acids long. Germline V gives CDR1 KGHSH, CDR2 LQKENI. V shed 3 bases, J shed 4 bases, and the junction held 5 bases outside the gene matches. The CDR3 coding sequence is TGTGCCAGCTCACCCGAGGGGGCTGGCTATGGCTACACCTTC. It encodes CASSPEGAGYGYTF.

CDR3 region: CASTPRTGITEAFF. The CDR3, as DNA: TGTGCCAGCACCCCTCGGACAGGGATCACTGAAGCTTTCTTT. The J gene is TRBJ1-1, the V gene TRBV7-9, with 8 bases fitting TRBD1. The germline V gene has CDR1 SEHNR and CDR2 FQNEAQ (reference sequence). The ends lost 7 bases at V and 4 bases at J; junction bases unmatched: 8. This CDR3 region has 14 residues.

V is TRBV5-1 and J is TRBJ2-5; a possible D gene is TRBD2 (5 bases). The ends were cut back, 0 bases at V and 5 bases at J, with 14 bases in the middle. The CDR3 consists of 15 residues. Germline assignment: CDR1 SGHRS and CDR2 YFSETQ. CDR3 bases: TGCGCCAGCAGCTTGGGGGAGTACACAATCGAGACCCAGTACTTC. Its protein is CASSLGEYTIETQYF.

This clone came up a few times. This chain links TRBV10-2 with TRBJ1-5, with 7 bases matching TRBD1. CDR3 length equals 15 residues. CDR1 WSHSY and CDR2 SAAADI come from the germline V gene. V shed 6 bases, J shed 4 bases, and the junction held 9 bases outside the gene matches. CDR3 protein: CASSPTGSGNQPQHF. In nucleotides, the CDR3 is TGCGCCAGCAGCCCGACAGGGTCGGGAAATCAGCCCCAGCATTTT.

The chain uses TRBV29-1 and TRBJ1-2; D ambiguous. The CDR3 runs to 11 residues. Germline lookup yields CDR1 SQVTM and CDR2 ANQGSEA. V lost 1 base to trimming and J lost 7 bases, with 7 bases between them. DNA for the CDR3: TGCAGCGTTGAAGGAGGCTCTGGCTACACCTTC. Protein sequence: CSVEGGSGYTF.

The CDR3 region has the DNA TGTGCCAGCAGTTCCGGGACAACCCACGCGAACACCGGGGAGCTGTTTTTT. As protein: CASSSGTTHANTGELFF. V usage is TRBV5-4 and J usage is TRBJ2-2; maybe TRBD1 (6 bases). The CDR3 consists of 17 residues. V was trimmed by 5 bases and J by 0 bases, leaving 17 bases between them. Looked up from germline, CDR1 is SGHNT and CDR2 is YYREEE (reference sequence).

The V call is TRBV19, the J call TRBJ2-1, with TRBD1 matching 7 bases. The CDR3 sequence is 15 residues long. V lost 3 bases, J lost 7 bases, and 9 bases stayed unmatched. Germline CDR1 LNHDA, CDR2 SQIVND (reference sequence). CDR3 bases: TGTGCCAGTAGTATCAGCGCGACAGGGTTTAATGAGCAGTTCTTC. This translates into CASSISATGFNEQFF. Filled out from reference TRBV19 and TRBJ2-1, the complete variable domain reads DGGITQSPKYLFRKEGQNVTLSCEQNLNHDAMYWYRQDPGQGLRLIYYSQIVNDFQKGDIAEGYSVSREKKESFPLTVTSAQKNPTAFYLCASSISATGFNEQFFGPGTRLTVL.

The DNA for the CDR3 is TGTGCCAGCAGATCGCGACAGGGTTTTAGCACTGAAGCTTTCTTT. Amino acids: CASRSRQGFSTEAFF. The V call is TRBV7-9, the J call TRBJ1-1, with TRBD1 matching 7 bases. V was clipped by 6 bases and J by 4 bases; unmatched bases: 11. The CDR3 length is 15 residues. Germline V gene sequence: CDR1 SEHNR, CDR2 FQNEAQ (reference sequence).

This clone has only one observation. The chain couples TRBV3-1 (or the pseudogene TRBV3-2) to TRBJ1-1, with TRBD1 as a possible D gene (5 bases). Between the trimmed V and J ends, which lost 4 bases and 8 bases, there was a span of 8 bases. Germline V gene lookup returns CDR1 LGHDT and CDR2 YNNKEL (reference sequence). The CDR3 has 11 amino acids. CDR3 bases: TGTGCCAGCAGCCTGGACAACGAAGCTTTCTTT. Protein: CASSLDNEAFF.

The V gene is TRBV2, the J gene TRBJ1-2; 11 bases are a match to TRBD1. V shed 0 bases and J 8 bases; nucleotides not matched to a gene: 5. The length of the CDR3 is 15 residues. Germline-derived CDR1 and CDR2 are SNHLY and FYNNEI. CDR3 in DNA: TGTGCCAGCAGTGAAGCGGACAGGGGGCGAGTGGGCTACACCTTC. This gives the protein CASSEADRGRVGYTF.

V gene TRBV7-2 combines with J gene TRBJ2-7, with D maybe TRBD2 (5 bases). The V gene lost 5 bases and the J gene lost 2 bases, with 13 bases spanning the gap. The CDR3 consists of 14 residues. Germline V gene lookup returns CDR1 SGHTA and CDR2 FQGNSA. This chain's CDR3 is CASSPTDGAYEQYF. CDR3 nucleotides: TGTGCCAGCAGCCCAACCGACGGGGCCTACGAGCAGTACTTC.

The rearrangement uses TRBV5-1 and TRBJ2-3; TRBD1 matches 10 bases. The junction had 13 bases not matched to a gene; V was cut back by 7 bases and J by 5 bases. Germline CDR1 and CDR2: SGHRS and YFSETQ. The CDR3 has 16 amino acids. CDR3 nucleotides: TGCGCCAGCTCCTACTCGGGGACAGGGGTAGGAGATACGCAGTATTTT. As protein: CASSYSGTGVGDTQYF.

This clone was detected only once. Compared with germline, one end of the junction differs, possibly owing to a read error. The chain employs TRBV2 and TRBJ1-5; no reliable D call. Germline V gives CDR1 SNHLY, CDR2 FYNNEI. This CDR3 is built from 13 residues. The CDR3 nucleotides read TGTGCCAGCACTGAATATAGCAATCAGCCCCAGCATTTT. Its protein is CASTEYSNQPQHF.

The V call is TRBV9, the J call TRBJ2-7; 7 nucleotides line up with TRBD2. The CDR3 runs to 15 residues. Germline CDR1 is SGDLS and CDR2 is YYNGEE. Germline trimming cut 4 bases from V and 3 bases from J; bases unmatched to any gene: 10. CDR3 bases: TGTGCCAGCAGCCCCCGACTGGGGGGGAACTACGAGCAGTACTTC. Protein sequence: CASSPRLGGNYEQYF. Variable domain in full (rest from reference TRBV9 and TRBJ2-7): DSGVTQTPKHLITATGQRVTLRCSPRSGDLSVYWYQQSLDQGLQFLIQYYNGEERAKGNILERFSAQQFPDLHSELNLSSLELGDSALYFCASSPRLGGNYEQYFGPGTRLTVT.

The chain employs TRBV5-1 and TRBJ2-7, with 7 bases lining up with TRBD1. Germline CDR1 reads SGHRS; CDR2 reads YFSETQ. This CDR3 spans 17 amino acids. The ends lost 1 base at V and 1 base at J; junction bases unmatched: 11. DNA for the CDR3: TGCGCCAGCAGCTTGTTTCAATCTAAGGGACAGTCCTACGAGCAGTACTTC. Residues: CASSLFQSKGQSYEQYF.

The CDR3 loop reads CASIITAGAHQAFF. CDR3 coding DNA: TGTGCCAGCATTATTACAGCGGGGGCGCATCAGGCTTTCTTT. The chain recombines TRBV6-5 with TRBJ1-1, with D tentatively TRBD1 (6 bases). The CDR3 has 14 amino acids. Per the germline V gene, CDR1 is MNHEY and CDR2 is SVGAGI. Trimming pared 7 bases from V and 11 bases from J, leaving 23 bases between.

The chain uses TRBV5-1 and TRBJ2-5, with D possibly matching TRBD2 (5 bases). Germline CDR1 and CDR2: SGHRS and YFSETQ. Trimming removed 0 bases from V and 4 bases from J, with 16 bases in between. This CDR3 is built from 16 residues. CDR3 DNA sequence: TGCGCCAGCAGCTTGGACGCTGCCGGGGATAGAGAGACCCAGTACTTC. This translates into CASSLDAAGDRETQYF.